Listed below are T cell receptor beta chains from one sample, sequenced in a study of OX40 agonist ivuxolimab in advanced cancers. Repertoires were generated with immunoSEQ multiplex PCR, while TCRdb's copy carries only in-frame clones and drops some. Of 50,000 or so clones listed, roughly 85% are singletons. The source material was CD4+ or CD8+ T cells sorted from blood, sampled in a trial of the OX40 agonist ivuxolimab. The receptor source for this set is an adult with an advanced solid tumor such as melanoma, head and neck, liver or kidney cancer. The CDR3 runs from the conserved cysteine through the conserved F or W. D genes are given only for firm matches. Clone size is stated in some rows and not others, as once, few, many or a class when expanded.

j_call d_call clone_size v_call cdr3_aa cdr3_nt
TRBJ2-1 TRBD2 . TRBV9 CASSVPSSGSSSYNEQFF TGTGCCAGCAGCGTACCCTCTAGCGGGTCGAGCTCCTACAATGAGCAGTTCTTC
TRBJ1-1 . . TRBV9 CASSVSPDPDTEAFF TGTGCCAGCAGCGTAAGCCCGGACCCCGACACTGAAGCTTTCTTT
TRBJ2-5 . . TRBV7-2 CASSRQVQETQYF TGTGCCAGCAGCCGGCAGGTCCAAGAGACCCAGTACTTC
TRBJ2-3 . once TRBV11-3 CASSSRRTDTQYF TGTGCCAGCAGCTCAAGACGCACAGATACGCAGTATTTT
TRBJ1-4 . . TRBV15 CATSRTRNEKLFF TGTGCCACCAGCCGCACTAGGAATGAAAAACTGTTTTTT
TRBJ2-2 . . TRBV5-1 CASSLVRETGELFF TGCGCCAGCAGCTTGGTGAGGGAGACCGGGGAGCTGTTTTTT
TRBJ2-1 TRBD1 . TRBV10-1 CASSAGTGSPPEQFF TGCGCCAGCAGTGCAGGGACAGGTTCTCCACCTGAGCAGTTCTTC
TRBJ2-2 . . TRBV30 CAWSRRAGELFF TGTGCCTGGAGCCGGAGGGCCGGGGAGCTGTTTTTT
TRBJ1-6 . . TRBV12-2 CASRLGRDRNNSPLHF TGTGCAAGTCGCTTAGGTAGGGACAGGAATAATTCACCCCTCCACTTT
TRBJ2-2 . . TRBV6-5 CASTETGTGELFF TGTGCCAGCACTGAAACTGGAACCGGGGAGCTGTTTTTT
TRBJ2-1 . . TRBV5-8 CASSLVLLSSYNEQFF TGTGCCAGCAGCTTGGTACTGTTGAGCTCCTACAATGAGCAGTTCTTC
TRBJ2-1 TRBD2 . TRBV7-8 CASSLAGGGTNEQFF TGTGCCAGCAGTTTAGCCGGGGGGGGCACGAATGAGCAGTTCTTC